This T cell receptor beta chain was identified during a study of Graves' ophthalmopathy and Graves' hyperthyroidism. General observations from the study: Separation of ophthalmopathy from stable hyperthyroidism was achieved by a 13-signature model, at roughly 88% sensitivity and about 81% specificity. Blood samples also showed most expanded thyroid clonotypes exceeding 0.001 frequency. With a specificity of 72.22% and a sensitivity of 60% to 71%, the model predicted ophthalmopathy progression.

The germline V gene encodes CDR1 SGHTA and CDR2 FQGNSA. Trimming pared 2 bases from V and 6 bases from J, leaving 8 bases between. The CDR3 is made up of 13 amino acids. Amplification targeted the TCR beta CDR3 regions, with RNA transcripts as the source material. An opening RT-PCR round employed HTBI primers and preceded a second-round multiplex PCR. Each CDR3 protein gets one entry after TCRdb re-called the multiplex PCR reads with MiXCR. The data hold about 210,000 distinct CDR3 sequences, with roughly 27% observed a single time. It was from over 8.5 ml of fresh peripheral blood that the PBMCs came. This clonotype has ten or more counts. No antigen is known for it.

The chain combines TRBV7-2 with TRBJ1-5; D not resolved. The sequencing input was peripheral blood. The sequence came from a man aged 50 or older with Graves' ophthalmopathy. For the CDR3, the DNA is TGTGCCAGCAGCTTAAATACCGCTCAGCCCCAGCATTTT. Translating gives CASSLNTAQPQHF. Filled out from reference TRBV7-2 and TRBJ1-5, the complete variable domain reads GAGVSQSPSNKVTEKGKDVELRCDPISGHTALYWYRQSLGQGLEFLIYFQGNSAPDKSGLPSDRFSAERTGGSVSTLTIQRTQQEDSAVYLCASSLNTAQPQHFGDGTRLSIL.